A selection of T cell receptor beta chains follows, all from one sample in a study of blood T cell repertoires in COVID-19. Sequenced by immunoSEQ multiplex PCR; TCRdb stores in-frame clones only, minus some. In the table there are 140,000 to 150,000 clones, around 90% of which are singletons. Sequencing was carried out using peripheral blood. These receptor sequences come from a man aged 65 to 79 with acute or convalescent COVID-19. Both conserved end residues are part of each CDR3. The order of the fields is clone size, D gene, J gene, V gene, CDR3 DNA, CDR3 protein. D genes are given only for firm matches. A row's size may be missing; if present it is once, few, many or a size class.

abundance: once; d_gene: TRBD2; j_gene: TRBJ2-5; v_gene: TRBV7-8; CDR3nt: TGTGCCAGCAGCTTCCCGAGCGGGGCGCAAGAGACCCAGTACTTC; CDR3aa: CASSFPSGAQETQYF
abundance: -; d_gene: TRBD1; j_gene: TRBJ2-7; v_gene: TRBV7-8; CDR3nt: TGTGCCAGCAGCTTCCAGGGGTCGGGGACAGGGACCTACGAGCAGTACTTC; CDR3aa: CASSFQGSGTGTYEQYF
abundance: -; d_gene: -; j_gene: TRBJ1-2; v_gene: TRBV18; CDR3nt: TGTGCCAGCTCACCACACCCCCCAGGGGCCGACCTCTATGGCTACACCTTC; CDR3aa: CASSPHPPGADLYGYTF
abundance: -; d_gene: -; j_gene: TRBJ1-3; v_gene: TRBV29-1; CDR3nt: TGCAGCGCCAGAGGGAGCTCTGGAAACACCATATATTTT; CDR3aa: CSARGSSGNTIYF
abundance: -; d_gene: -; j_gene: TRBJ1-4; v_gene: TRBV6-1; CDR3nt: TGTGCCAGCAACAGGGTCGCAACTAATGAAAAACTGTTTTTT; CDR3aa: CASNRVATNEKLFF
abundance: -; d_gene: TRBD2; j_gene: TRBJ2-1; v_gene: TRBV10-3; CDR3nt: TGTGCCATCAGATTACTAGCGCAATACAATGAGCAGTTCTTC; CDR3aa: CAIRLLAQYNEQFF
abundance: -; d_gene: -; j_gene: TRBJ2-5; v_gene: TRBV7-9; CDR3nt: TGTGCCAGCAGCTTAGGGGTCGCGGCCCAAGAGACCCAGTACTTC; CDR3aa: CASSLGVAAQETQYF
abundance: few; d_gene: -; j_gene: TRBJ2-7; v_gene: TRBV27; CDR3nt: TGTGCCAGCAGTTATAGACAGACCTACGAGCAGTACTTC; CDR3aa: CASSYRQTYEQYF
abundance: -; d_gene: -; j_gene: TRBJ2-5; v_gene: TRBV6-1; CDR3nt: TGTGCCAGCAGTGAAAACCCTAGCCCTGCCCAAAGGACCCAGTACTTC; CDR3aa: CASSENPSPAQRTQYF
abundance: -; d_gene: TRBD2; j_gene: TRBJ2-1; v_gene: TRBV10-2; CDR3nt: TGCGCCAGTGGCCCTTCGGGACTACACAATGAGCAGTTCTTC; CDR3aa: CASGPSGLHNEQFF
abundance: -; d_gene: -; j_gene: TRBJ1-1; v_gene: TRBV5-1; CDR3nt: TGCGCCAGCAACTTAGGGGGGAACACTGAAGCTTTCTTT; CDR3aa: CASNLGGNTEAFF
abundance: few; d_gene: TRBD1; j_gene: TRBJ1-1; v_gene: TRBV6-6; CDR3nt: TGTGCCAGCAGGCACAGGGGGCAAGACACTGAAGCTTTCTTT; CDR3aa: CASRHRGQDTEAFF
abundance: -; d_gene: TRBD1; j_gene: TRBJ1-2; v_gene: TRBV6-1; CDR3nt: TGTGCCAGCAGTGTCTTGGACAGGCGAAAGAACTATGGCTACACCTTC; CDR3aa: CASSVLDRRKNYGYTF
abundance: -; d_gene: -; j_gene: TRBJ2-3; v_gene: TRBV5-5; CDR3nt: TGTGCCAGCAGCCCTACTAGTAGCACAGATACGCAGTATTTT; CDR3aa: CASSPTSSTDTQYF
abundance: -; d_gene: -; j_gene: TRBJ1-2; v_gene: TRBV19; CDR3nt: TGTGCCAGTAGTATAAACAGGATCTATGGCTACACCTTC; CDR3aa: CASSINRIYGYTF
abundance: -; d_gene: -; j_gene: TRBJ1-1; v_gene: TRBV27; CDR3nt: TGTGCCAGCAGTTTAGCAGGGGAAGCTTTCTTT; CDR3aa: CASSLAGEAFF
abundance: -; d_gene: TRBD1; j_gene: TRBJ1-4; v_gene: TRBV2; CDR3nt: TGTGCCAGCAGCTTCCAGGGGGCTGCTAATGAAAAACTGTTTTTT; CDR3aa: CASSFQGAANEKLFF
abundance: -; d_gene: TRBD1; j_gene: TRBJ2-7; v_gene: TRBV27; CDR3nt: TGTGCCAGCAGTTTCCGGGGCCCAAAGACAGGGTCCCACTACGAGCAGTACTTC; CDR3aa: CASSFRGPKTGSHYEQYF
abundance: -; d_gene: -; j_gene: TRBJ2-7; v_gene: TRBV11-2; CDR3nt: TGTGCCAGCAGCCCTCGTTACTACGAGCAGTACTTC; CDR3aa: CASSPRYYEQYF
abundance: -; d_gene: TRBD2; j_gene: TRBJ2-5; v_gene: TRBV6-2/TRBV6-3; CDR3nt: TGTGCCAGCAGGCCTAGCGGTCAAGAGACCCAGTACTTC; CDR3aa: CASRPSGQETQYF
abundance: -; d_gene: TRBD1; j_gene: TRBJ2-7; v_gene: TRBV11-3; CDR3nt: TGTGCCAGCAGCTTAGCTCCAGACAGGGGGACTTGCGAGCAGTACTTC; CDR3aa: CASSLAPDRGTCEQYF
abundance: -; d_gene: TRBD1; j_gene: TRBJ1-4; v_gene: TRBV6-5; CDR3nt: TGTGCCAGCAGTTACTCCCAGGGGGCGGGAGAAAAACTGTTTTTT; CDR3aa: CASSYSQGAGEKLFF
abundance: once; d_gene: -; j_gene: TRBJ2-5; v_gene: TRBV12-3/TRBV12-4; CDR3nt: TGTGCCAGCAGGGTGGACATGGGGGAGACCCAGTACTTC; CDR3aa: CASRVDMGETQYF
abundance: -; d_gene: TRBD1; j_gene: TRBJ1-1; v_gene: TRBV5-1; CDR3nt: TGCGCCAGCAGCGGCCAACCCGGGACAGACGAAGCTTTCTTT; CDR3aa: CASSGQPGTDEAFF
abundance: -; d_gene: -; j_gene: TRBJ1-2; v_gene: TRBV6-5; CDR3nt: TGTGCCAGCAGCGCATCTAGTAGTAACTATGGCTACACCTTC; CDR3aa: CASSASSSNYGYTF
abundance: -; d_gene: -; j_gene: TRBJ2-7; v_gene: TRBV5-1; CDR3nt: TGCGCCAGCAGCTTGGCCGGAGGCATTACCTACGAGCAGTACTTC; CDR3aa: CASSLAGGITYEQYF
abundance: -; d_gene: TRBD2; j_gene: TRBJ2-3; v_gene: TRBV19; CDR3nt: TGTGCCAGTAGTATAGGGGGGCTAGCGGGTTACACAGATACGCAGTATTTT; CDR3aa: CASSIGGLAGYTDTQYF
abundance: once; d_gene: TRBD1; j_gene: TRBJ1-5; v_gene: TRBV2; CDR3nt: TGTGCCAGCAGCGGACAGGGGATCGGCAATCAGCCCCAGCATTTT; CDR3aa: CASSGQGIGNQPQHF
abundance: -; d_gene: -; j_gene: TRBJ1-1; v_gene: TRBV6-1; CDR3nt: TGTGCCAGCAATGAACTCCGGGACACTCGTGAAGCTTTCTTT; CDR3aa: CASNELRDTREAFF
abundance: -; d_gene: TRBD2; j_gene: TRBJ2-7; v_gene: TRBV27; CDR3nt: TGTGCCAGCAGTTTTTTCCGGACTAGCGGGAGCGAGCAGTACTTC; CDR3aa: CASSFFRTSGSEQYF
abundance: -; d_gene: TRBD1; j_gene: TRBJ2-3; v_gene: TRBV28; CDR3nt: TGTGCCAGCAGTTCTTCCGGGACAGGGGCAGATACGCAGTATTTT; CDR3aa: CASSSSGTGADTQYF
abundance: -; d_gene: TRBD1; j_gene: TRBJ1-3; v_gene: TRBV6-5; CDR3nt: TGTGCCAGCAGCAGGGGACAGGCTGGAAACACCATATATTTT; CDR3aa: CASSRGQAGNTIYF
abundance: -; d_gene: TRBD1; j_gene: TRBJ2-5; v_gene: TRBV2; CDR3nt: TGTGCCAGCAGTGAAATAGGGACAGGGGGAGAGACCCAGTACTTC; CDR3aa: CASSEIGTGGETQYF
abundance: -; d_gene: TRBD2; j_gene: TRBJ2-5; v_gene: TRBV19; CDR3nt: TGTGCCAGTACGGCGGGAGTCCCTGAGACCCAGTACTTC; CDR3aa: CASTAGVPETQYF
abundance: -; d_gene: -; j_gene: TRBJ1-2; v_gene: TRBV28; CDR3nt: TGTGCCAGCAGCGTGGAGCTCTATGGCTACACCTTC; CDR3aa: CASSVELYGYTF
abundance: -; d_gene: TRBD1; j_gene: TRBJ2-7; v_gene: TRBV5-1; CDR3nt: TGCGCCAGCAGCTTGGGGACAGGGGTATTGGGGGATCAGTACTTC; CDR3aa: CASSLGTGVLGDQYF
abundance: -; d_gene: -; j_gene: TRBJ1-4; v_gene: TRBV2; CDR3nt: TGTGCCAGCAGTGCTCAGACTAATGAAAAACTGTTTTTT; CDR3aa: CASSAQTNEKLFF
abundance: -; d_gene: -; j_gene: TRBJ2-1; v_gene: TRBV5-8; CDR3nt: TGTGCCAGCTCCGAGAGCCCGGCAGGTGAGCAGTTCTTC; CDR3aa: CASSESPAGEQFF
abundance: few; d_gene: -; j_gene: TRBJ1-2; v_gene: TRBV10-3; CDR3nt: TGTGCCATCAGTGAGTCGCCAGGGGCCTATGGCTACACCTTC; CDR3aa: CAISESPGAYGYTF
abundance: -; d_gene: -; j_gene: TRBJ1-2; v_gene: TRBV24-1; CDR3nt: TGTGCCACCGATTACAGGGAGTATGGCTACACCTTC; CDR3aa: CATDYREYGYTF
abundance: -; d_gene: TRBD2; j_gene: TRBJ2-3; v_gene: TRBV9; CDR3nt: TGTGCCAGCAGCGTAGCCCGACCGGGACTAGCGGGGGAAGATACGCAGTATTTT; CDR3aa: CASSVARPGLAGEDTQYF
abundance: -; d_gene: -; j_gene: TRBJ1-2; v_gene: TRBV29-1; CDR3nt: TGCAGTTCCGGGACAAATTATGGCTACACCTTC; CDR3aa: CSSGTNYGYTF
abundance: once; d_gene: -; j_gene: TRBJ2-6; v_gene: TRBV7-8; CDR3nt: TGTGCCAGCAGCCCCCTGCGTGCCTCTGGGGCCAACGTCCTGACTTTC; CDR3aa: CASSPLRASGANVLTF
abundance: -; d_gene: TRBD1; j_gene: TRBJ2-7; v_gene: TRBV6-5; CDR3nt: TGTGCCGGATCGGGACAGGCCTCCTACGAGCAGTACTTC; CDR3aa: CAGSGQASYEQYF
abundance: -; d_gene: TRBD2; j_gene: TRBJ2-3; v_gene: TRBV2; CDR3nt: TGTGCCAGCAGTGGACTAGCGGGGGGGCGGGATACGCAGTATTTT; CDR3aa: CASSGLAGGRDTQYF
abundance: -; d_gene: TRBD1; j_gene: TRBJ1-1; v_gene: TRBV11-2; CDR3nt: TGTGCCAGCAGCTTAGAAGGGGGCTCCACTGAAGCTTTCTTT; CDR3aa: CASSLEGGSTEAFF